This entry is about one TCR beta chain. The individuals used as controls were healthy donors who had been matched for both age and sex. While CD8+ and CD4+ T cells were isolated negatively, TEMRA cells were enriched by FACS. This sample was taken from a study of CD8 T cells in Susac syndrome. Germline V gene sequence: CDR1 SQVTM, CDR2 ANQGSEA. The V gene end was trimmed by 6 bases and the J gene end by 9 bases; junction bases not matched to a gene: 7. This CDR3 has 11 amino acids. It was with random hexamers that roughly 0.5 to 1 ug RNA was reverse transcribed. Amplification of TCR beta CDR3 spanned 54 Vbeta and 13 Jbeta via immunoSEQ multiplex PCR. TCRdb reprocessed the immunoSEQ multiplex PCR reads with MiXCR, giving one entry per CDR3 protein. This sample has about 190,000 distinct CDR3 sequences, with 85% to 95% found just once.

Sequencing used CD4+ T cells from PBMCs. The receptor was derived from a human donor in good health. This chain uses TRBV29-1 with TRBJ1-1; 7 nucleotides align to TRBD1. The CDR3 region has the DNA TGCAGCGTCCAAAGGGGGCCGAAAGCTTTCTTT. It encodes CSVQRGPKAFF.